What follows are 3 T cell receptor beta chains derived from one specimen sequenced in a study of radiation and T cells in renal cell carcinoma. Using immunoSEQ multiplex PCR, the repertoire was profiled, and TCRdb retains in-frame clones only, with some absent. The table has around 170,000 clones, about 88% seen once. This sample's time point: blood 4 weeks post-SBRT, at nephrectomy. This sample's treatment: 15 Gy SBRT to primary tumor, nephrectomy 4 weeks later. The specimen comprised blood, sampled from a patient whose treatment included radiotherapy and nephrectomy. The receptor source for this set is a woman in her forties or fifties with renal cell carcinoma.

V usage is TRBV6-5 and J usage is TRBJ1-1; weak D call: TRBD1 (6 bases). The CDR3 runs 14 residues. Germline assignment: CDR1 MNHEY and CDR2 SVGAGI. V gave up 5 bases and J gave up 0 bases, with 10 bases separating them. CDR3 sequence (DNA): TGTGCCAGCAGTGGCACAGGGCTGAACACTGAAGCTTTCTTT. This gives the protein CASSGTGLNTEAFF.

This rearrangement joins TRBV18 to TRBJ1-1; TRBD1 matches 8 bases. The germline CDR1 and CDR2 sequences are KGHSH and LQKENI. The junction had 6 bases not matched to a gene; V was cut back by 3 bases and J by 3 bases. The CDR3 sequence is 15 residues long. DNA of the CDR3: TGTGCCAGCTCACCGCAGGGGGCAGGGGACACTGAAGCTTTCTTT. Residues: CASSPQGAGDTEAFF.

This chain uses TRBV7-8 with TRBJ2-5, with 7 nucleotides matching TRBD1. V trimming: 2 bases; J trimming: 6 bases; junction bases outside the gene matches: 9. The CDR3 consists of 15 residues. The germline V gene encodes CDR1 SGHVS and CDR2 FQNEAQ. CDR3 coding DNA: TGTGCCAGCAGCTTACAGGGGGTCCGCGGAAAGACCCAGTACTTC. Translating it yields CASSLQGVRGKTQYF.